Ten or more counts support the clone carrying this T cell receptor (beta chain). The source of the sample is a study of identical twins. MiXCR, run by TCRdb on the 5' RACE reads, gives a single entry per CDR3 protein. This table holds approximately 590,000 distinct CDR3 sequences, roughly 9.5% found once. Germline values: CDR1 SQVTM, CDR2 ANQGSEA. CDR3 length: 16 amino acids. The V and J ends lost 6 bases and 5 bases respectively, with 25 bases between them. The same sample was also used in a study of yellow fever vaccine responses in identical twins.

The material sequenced was PBMCs. The receptor comes from a woman between 18 and 29 years old in good health. The chain employs TRBV29-1 and TRBJ2-5, with D perhaps matching TRBD2 (7 bases). The CDR3 bases are TGCAGCGTCCGCAGGGGAGGGCCCATGTTTCGGGAGACCCAGTACTTC. Protein sequence: CSVRRGGPMFRETQYF.